These T cell receptor beta chains were read from a single sample in a study of T cell responses to AZD1222 COVID-19 vaccine. Repertoires were generated with immunoSEQ multiplex PCR, while TCRdb's copy carries only in-frame clones and drops some. The table includes some 97,000 clones, around nine tenths detected once. The sequenced sample was peripheral blood, obtained on day 0 of AZD1222 vaccination. The source is an adult in good health. The CDR3 runs from the conserved cysteine through the conserved F or W. A D gene is named only where the DNA matches it firmly. Some rows mark clone size as missing; the rest say once, few, many or name a class of expanded clone.

len,j_gene,abundance,v_gene,d_gene,CDR3aa,CDR3nt
14,TRBJ2-7,.,TRBV30,.,CAWTVGGRTYEQYF,TGTGCCTGGACCGTGGGGGGGCGAACCTACGAGCAGTACTTC
13,TRBJ1-3,.,TRBV29-1,.,CSVEVQDGNTIYF,TGCAGCGTTGAGGTCCAAGATGGAAACACCATATATTTT
13,TRBJ2-5,once,TRBV28,.,CASGTGSWETQYF,TGTGCCTCCGGGACTGGGAGTTGGGAGACCCAGTACTTC
13,TRBJ1-5,.,TRBV27,.,CASRGQPNQPQHF,TGTGCCAGCAGAGGACAGCCAAATCAGCCCCAGCATTTT
14,TRBJ2-7,.,TRBV6-4,.,CASSEHPNSYEQYF,TGTGCCAGCAGTGAACACCCCAACTCCTACGAGCAGTACTTC
14,TRBJ2-3,.,TRBV28,.,CASSHGTHPDTQYF,TGTGCCAGCAGTCACGGGACACATCCAGATACGCAGTATTTT
11,TRBJ1-2,once,TRBV19,.,CATRDTYGYTF,TGTGCCACCAGGGACACCTATGGCTACACCTTC
17,TRBJ2-2,.,TRBV7-3,TRBD1,CASSLTIRTGGNGELFF,TGTGCCAGCAGCTTAACGATCAGGACAGGGGGGAACGGGGAGCTGTTTTTT
13,TRBJ2-1,.,TRBV7-3,.,CASSLNNYNEQFF,TGTGCCAGCAGCTTAAACAACTACAATGAGCAGTTCTTC
14,TRBJ2-3,.,TRBV10-2,TRBD2,CASSGTSGGGTQYF,TGCGCCAGCAGTGGGACTAGCGGCGGGGGTACGCAGTATTTT
16,TRBJ1-5,.,TRBV28,.,CASSLTSGRANQPQHF,TGTGCCAGCAGCCTAACGTCGGGCAGGGCTAATCAGCCCCAGCATTTT
15,TRBJ2-3,few,TRBV7-3,.,CASSLDGRRPDTQYF,TGTGCCAGCAGCTTAGACGGGAGAAGGCCAGATACGCAGTATTTT
15,TRBJ2-7,.,TRBV7-3,TRBD1,CASSPGQVIGLKQYF,TGTGCCAGCAGCCCCGGACAGGTTATAGGGTTGAAGCAGTACTTC
13,TRBJ2-2,.,TRBV6-5,.,CASSSRVAGELFF,TGTGCCAGCAGTTCTAGGGTTGCCGGGGAGCTGTTTTTT
15,TRBJ1-6,.,TRBV6-5,.,CASSYSSVRGRLLHF,TGTGCCAGCAGTTACAGCAGCGTACGGGGTCGTCTCCTCCACTTT
14,TRBJ1-1,.,TRBV6-5,.,CASSYLSGNTEAFF,TGTGCCAGCAGTTACTTGTCAGGGAACACTGAAGCTTTCTTT
19,TRBJ1-2,once,TRBV7-9,.,CASSPTGGGQMRLRYGYTF,TGTGCCAGCAGCCCCACGGGGGGGGGCCAGATGAGATTAAGATATGGCTACACCTTC
14,TRBJ1-5,.,TRBV6-5,.,CASSYTGSNQPQHF,TGTGCCAGCAGTTACACGGGTAGCAATCAGCCCCAGCATTTT
12,TRBJ2-7,.,TRBV6-5,TRBD1,CASRTGLYEQYF,TGTGCCAGCAGGACAGGGTTGTACGAGCAGTACTTC
13,TRBJ1-2,.,TRBV10-1,.,CASSESEGYGYTF,TGCGCCAGCAGTGAGTCGGAGGGCTATGGCTACACCTTC
12,TRBJ1-6,.,TRBV4-1,.,CASSQDASPLHF,TGCGCCAGCAGCCAAGATGCCTCACCCCTCCACTTT
15,TRBJ1-2,.,TRBV28,.,CASSSSMEGGYGYTF,TGTGCCAGCAGTTCGTCGATGGAGGGAGGCTATGGCTACACCTTC
15,TRBJ1-4,.,TRBV6-5,TRBD1,CASRTGQGPSEKLFF,TGTGCCAGCAGAACAGGACAGGGCCCTTCCGAAAAACTGTTTTTT
12,TRBJ1-1,.,TRBV6-6,.,CASIVRNTEAFF,TGTGCCAGCATAGTCAGGAACACTGAAGCTTTCTTT
13,TRBJ1-5,.,TRBV19,.,CASTGQNNQPQHF,TGTGCCAGTACCGGACAGAACAATCAGCCCCAGCATTTT
12,TRBJ1-6,once,TRBV7-9,.,CASSLANSPLHF,TGTGCCAGCAGCTTAGCTAATTCACCCCTCCACTTT